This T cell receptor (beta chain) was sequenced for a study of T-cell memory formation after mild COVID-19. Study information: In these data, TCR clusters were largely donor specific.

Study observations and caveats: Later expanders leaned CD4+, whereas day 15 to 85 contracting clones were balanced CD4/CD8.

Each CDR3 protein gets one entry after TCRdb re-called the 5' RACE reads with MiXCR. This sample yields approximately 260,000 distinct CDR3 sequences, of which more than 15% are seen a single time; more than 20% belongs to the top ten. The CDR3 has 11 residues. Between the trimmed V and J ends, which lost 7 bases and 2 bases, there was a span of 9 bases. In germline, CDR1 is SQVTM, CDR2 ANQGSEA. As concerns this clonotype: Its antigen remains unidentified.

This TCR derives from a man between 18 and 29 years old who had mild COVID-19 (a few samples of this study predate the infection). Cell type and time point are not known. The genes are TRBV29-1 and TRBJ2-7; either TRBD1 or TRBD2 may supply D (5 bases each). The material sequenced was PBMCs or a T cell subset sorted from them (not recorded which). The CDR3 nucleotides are TGCAGCGCCGGGACCCCCTACGAGCAGTACTTC. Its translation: CSAGTPYEQYF.